The subject of this entry is one T cell receptor beta chain. In the same sample, other DNA sequences code for this CDR3. Using immunoSEQ multiplex PCR, the repertoire was profiled, and TCRdb retains in-frame clones only, with some absent. Of around 2,000,000 clones in the sample, 85% to 95% are singletons; the top ten hold 0.13%. The data are from a study of shared clonotypes between healthy human individuals. The healthy adult donors were HIV-negative and reported no recent acute infections or vaccinations. The germline V gene has CDR1 SGHTA and CDR2 FQGNSA. The CDR3 has 14 residues. V gave up 8 bases and J gave up 3 bases, with 17 bases separating them.

The receptor was isolated from a man younger than 35 in good health. The gene calls are TRBV7-2 and TRBJ2-7; D might be TRBD1 (7 bases). The sample comprised naive CD4+ T cells sorted from blood. Subset here: CD45RA+ positively selected. The CDR3 DNA is TGTGCCAGCTCTCCGGGGCAGGGGGGCTACGAGCAGTACTTC. Translation: CASSPGQGGYEQYF.